What follows describes a single T cell receptor (beta chain). Its antigen is currently unknown. These data originate in a study of T cell repertoires in cytomegalovirus infection. Germline CDR1 is SGHDT and CDR2 is YYEEEE. Deletions cut 4 bases from V and 11 bases from J, with 12 bases between. CDR3 length: 11 amino acids. Study results and limitations: The ex vivo response showed dominance by HLA-C-restricted CMV-specific TCR beta clonotypes.

MiXCR, applied by TCRdb to the reads, yields one record per CDR3 protein. The sample contains approximately 120,000 distinct CDR3 sequences, 25% to 35% of which appear only once. The chain couples TRBV5-6 to TRBJ1-1; D ambiguous. This clonotype was obtained from a human donor in good health (CMV status not recorded). Some clones in this sample may be carry-over from other donors' samples. Material: CD8+ T cells from cultured PBMCs, obtained from culture after CMV antigen stimulation. The CDR3 sequence: CASSAADEAFF. CDR3 sequence (DNA): TGTGCCAGCAGCGCCGCCGATGAGGCTTTCTTT.